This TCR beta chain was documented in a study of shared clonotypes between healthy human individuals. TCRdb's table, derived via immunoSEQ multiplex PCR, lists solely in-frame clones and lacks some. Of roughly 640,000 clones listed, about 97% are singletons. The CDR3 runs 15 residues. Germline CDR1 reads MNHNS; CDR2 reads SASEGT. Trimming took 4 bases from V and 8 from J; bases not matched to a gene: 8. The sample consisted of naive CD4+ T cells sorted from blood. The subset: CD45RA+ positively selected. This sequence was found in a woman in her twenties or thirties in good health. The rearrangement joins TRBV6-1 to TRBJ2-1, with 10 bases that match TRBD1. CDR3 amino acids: CASSVLDRGFDEQFF. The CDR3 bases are TGTGCCAGCAGTGTTTTGGACAGGGGGTTTGATGAGCAGTTCTTC.